This is a list of T cell receptor beta chains from one sample in a study of shared clonotypes between healthy human individuals. Generated by immunoSEQ multiplex PCR, the TCRdb table keeps only in-frame clones and is missing some. The table shows roughly 700,000 clones, with around 72% occurring only once. The sample comprised memory CD4+ T cells sorted from blood. The receptor source for this set is a woman under 40 in good health. Both conserved end residues are part of each CDR3. A D gene is named only where the DNA matches it firmly. Only some rows state a clone size, as once, few, many or a class for expanded clones.

j_gene: TRBJ2-1
d_gene: TRBD2
abundance: few
v_gene: TRBV9
CDR3nt: TGTGCCAGCAGCGTAGGACGACTAGCGGGAGGGCCGCAGTTCTTC
CDR3aa: CASSVGRLAGGPQFF

j_gene: TRBJ2-3
d_gene: -
abundance: -
v_gene: TRBV18
CDR3nt: TGTGCCAGCTCACATGGACAGTACACAGATACGCAGTATTTT
CDR3aa: CASSHGQYTDTQYF

j_gene: TRBJ2-6
d_gene: TRBD2
abundance: -
v_gene: TRBV28
CDR3nt: TGTGCCAGCAGTTCACCCTCGAGACAGGGACTAGCGCTGGGGGCCAACGTCCTGACTTTC
CDR3aa: CASSSPSRQGLALGANVLTF

j_gene: TRBJ2-7
d_gene: -
abundance: -
v_gene: TRBV11-2
CDR3nt: TGTGCCGCGAGATCTAGCGTAAACCACGAGCAGTACTTC
CDR3aa: CAARSSVNHEQYF

j_gene: TRBJ2-1
d_gene: TRBD2
abundance: once
v_gene: TRBV5-1
CDR3nt: TGCGCCAGCAGCGTCAGTAGCGGGAATTACAATGAGCAGTTCTTC
CDR3aa: CASSVSSGNYNEQFF

j_gene: TRBJ2-7
d_gene: -
abundance: -
v_gene: TRBV18
CDR3nt: TGTGCCAGCTCACCACCGGGGAGTGGCGAGCAGTACTTC
CDR3aa: CASSPPGSGEQYF

j_gene: TRBJ2-2
d_gene: -
abundance: -
v_gene: TRBV27
CDR3nt: TGTGCCAGCAGTTTAAATGTGGGACTGAACACCGGGGAGCTGTTTTTT
CDR3aa: CASSLNVGLNTGELFF

j_gene: TRBJ2-7
d_gene: TRBD2
abundance: -
v_gene: TRBV4-1
CDR3nt: TGCGCCAGCAGCCAAAGGGAGCCCAGCGGGAGCGATGCTATTTTCTACGAGCAGTACTTC
CDR3aa: CASSQREPSGSDAIFYEQYF

j_gene: TRBJ2-7
d_gene: -
abundance: few
v_gene: TRBV20-1
CDR3nt: TGCAGTGCTAGTGTAACGTACGAGCAGTACTTC
CDR3aa: CSASVTYEQYF

j_gene: TRBJ2-7
d_gene: -
abundance: -
v_gene: TRBV18
CDR3nt: TGTGCCAGCTCACTGGGCCCAGCGGAAGGGGAGCAGTACTTC
CDR3aa: CASSLGPAEGEQYF

j_gene: TRBJ2-2
d_gene: TRBD1
abundance: -
v_gene: TRBV11-2
CDR3nt: TGTGCCAGCAGCTCGAGAGCCTCCTGGACAGGGATAAGTGGTGGGGAGCTGTTTTTT
CDR3aa: CASSSRASWTGISGGELFF

j_gene: TRBJ2-5
d_gene: -
abundance: few
v_gene: TRBV28
CDR3nt: TGTGCCAGCAGTTTATCGGTTGGTGGGCTCAGGTACCAAGAGACCCAGTACTTC
CDR3aa: CASSLSVGGLRYQETQYF

j_gene: TRBJ2-7
d_gene: -
abundance: few
v_gene: TRBV6-5
CDR3nt: TGTGCCAGCAGTTACTCGGGGCAGGCCAGCTCCTACGAGCAGTACTTC
CDR3aa: CASSYSGQASSYEQYF

j_gene: TRBJ2-7
d_gene: TRBD2
abundance: -
v_gene: TRBV28
CDR3nt: TGTGCCAGCAGACCCGGAGGACTAGCGGGGTCCTACGAGCAGTACTTC
CDR3aa: CASRPGGLAGSYEQYF

j_gene: TRBJ1-1
d_gene: -
abundance: -
v_gene: TRBV27
CDR3nt: TGTGCCAGCAGTTTCACAGGGAACACTGAAGCTTTCTTT
CDR3aa: CASSFTGNTEAFF

j_gene: TRBJ1-5
d_gene: -
abundance: few
v_gene: TRBV19
CDR3nt: TGTGCCAGTAGTAGTCAGGGACGGATGCCCCAGCATTTT
CDR3aa: CASSSQGRMPQHF

j_gene: TRBJ1-5
d_gene: -
abundance: -
v_gene: TRBV6-1
CDR3nt: TGTGCCAGCAGTGAACGTCAGGGTTCCGCACATCAGCCCCAGCATTTT
CDR3aa: CASSERQGSAHQPQHF

j_gene: TRBJ2-3
d_gene: -
abundance: -
v_gene: TRBV27
CDR3nt: TGTGCCAGCAGTTCGGACAGTCATCCGCAGTATTTT
CDR3aa: CASSSDSHPQYF

j_gene: TRBJ2-2
d_gene: TRBD2
abundance: many
v_gene: TRBV29-1
CDR3nt: TGCAGCGTTTCAACTGGACTAGCGGGATTCGGGGAGCTGTTTTTT
CDR3aa: CSVSTGLAGFGELFF

j_gene: TRBJ1-5
d_gene: -
abundance: -
v_gene: TRBV28
CDR3nt: TGTGCCAGCAGTTCCACATTGGGCAATCAGCCCCAGCATTTT
CDR3aa: CASSSTLGNQPQHF

j_gene: TRBJ2-3
d_gene: TRBD2
abundance: -
v_gene: TRBV2
CDR3nt: TGTGCCAGCAGTCGCGAAAGCGGGAGGGCTGGCACAGATACGCAGTATTTT
CDR3aa: CASSRESGRAGTDTQYF

j_gene: TRBJ2-1
d_gene: TRBD2
abundance: few
v_gene: TRBV19
CDR3nt: TGTGCCAGTAGCGGGACTAGCGGGAGGGCCATAGACAATGAGCAGTTCTTC
CDR3aa: CASSGTSGRAIDNEQFF

j_gene: TRBJ1-2
d_gene: -
abundance: few
v_gene: TRBV11-2
CDR3nt: TGTGCCAGCAGCCCAGACGGAGACTATGGCTACACCTTC
CDR3aa: CASSPDGDYGYTF

j_gene: TRBJ2-7
d_gene: -
abundance: -
v_gene: TRBV27
CDR3nt: TGTGCCTCCCAGTTGGCAGGGGAGGTCTACGAGCAGTACTTC
CDR3aa: CASQLAGEVYEQYF

j_gene: TRBJ2-2
d_gene: TRBD1
abundance: -
v_gene: TRBV4-1
CDR3nt: TGCGCCAGCAGCCAAGGCCCGGGACAGGGGAACACCGGGGAGCTGTTTTTT
CDR3aa: CASSQGPGQGNTGELFF

j_gene: TRBJ2-2
d_gene: -
abundance: -
v_gene: TRBV28
CDR3nt: TGTGCCAGCGGGACACCGAACACCGGGGAGCTGTTTTTT
CDR3aa: CASGTPNTGELFF

j_gene: TRBJ2-3
d_gene: -
abundance: -
v_gene: TRBV6-5
CDR3nt: TGTGCCAGCAGTTACTCAGGGGCCCGGGCAGATACGCAGTATTTT
CDR3aa: CASSYSGARADTQYF

j_gene: TRBJ2-3
d_gene: -
abundance: -
v_gene: TRBV28
CDR3nt: TGTGCCAGCAGGAATCAGGACAGAACCACAGATACGCAGTATTTT
CDR3aa: CASRNQDRTTDTQYF

j_gene: TRBJ1-1
d_gene: -
abundance: many
v_gene: TRBV28
CDR3nt: TGTGCCAGCAGTTTATTTCAGGGGAACACTGAAGCTTTCTTT
CDR3aa: CASSLFQGNTEAFF

j_gene: TRBJ2-1
d_gene: -
abundance: -
v_gene: TRBV28
CDR3nt: TGTGCCAGCAGGGGGACTGTAGGGCGTGAAAGCTCCTACAATGAGCAGTTCTTC
CDR3aa: CASRGTVGRESSYNEQFF

j_gene: TRBJ1-1
d_gene: -
abundance: -
v_gene: TRBV2
CDR3nt: TGTGCCAGCAGTGCTCAGGGGCCTTTGAACACTGAAGCTTTCTTT
CDR3aa: CASSAQGPLNTEAFF

j_gene: TRBJ2-7
d_gene: TRBD2
abundance: -
v_gene: TRBV7-8
CDR3nt: TGTGCCAGCAGTCGGACTAGCGGAGCTTCCTACGAGCAGTACTTC
CDR3aa: CASSRTSGASYEQYF

j_gene: TRBJ2-2
d_gene: -
abundance: -
v_gene: TRBV25-1
CDR3nt: TGTGCCAGCAGTGCGGGCGAGGGCCCCCGGTACACCGGGGAGCTGTTTTTT
CDR3aa: CASSAGEGPRYTGELFF

j_gene: TRBJ1-1
d_gene: -
abundance: -
v_gene: TRBV19
CDR3nt: TGTGCCAGTAGAGAGGGTGGGCGCACTGAAGCTTTCTTT
CDR3aa: CASREGGRTEAFF

j_gene: TRBJ1-2
d_gene: TRBD1
abundance: -
v_gene: TRBV14
CDR3nt: TGTGCCAGCAGCCAAGTGGGACAGGCTCAAATCGCATTAGGATATGGCTACACCTTC
CDR3aa: CASSQVGQAQIALGYGYTF

j_gene: TRBJ2-7
d_gene: TRBD2
abundance: -
v_gene: TRBV6-5
CDR3nt: TGTGCCAGCAGTTTAATAGCGGGAGGGCTCGAGCAGTACTTC
CDR3aa: CASSLIAGGLEQYF

j_gene: TRBJ2-2
d_gene: -
abundance: once
v_gene: TRBV7-8
CDR3nt: TGTGCCAGCAGGTACGGGACACCTAACACCGGGGAGCTGTTTTTT
CDR3aa: CASRYGTPNTGELFF

j_gene: TRBJ2-1
d_gene: -
abundance: -
v_gene: TRBV30
CDR3nt: TGTGCCTGGAAGAAGGGCCGCTACACGGAGTACAATGAGCAGTTCTTC
CDR3aa: CAWKKGRYTEYNEQFF

j_gene: TRBJ2-1
d_gene: -
abundance: -
v_gene: TRBV27
CDR3nt: TGTGCCAGCAGTTTGTTTTCTGGGGGAAATGAGCAGTTCTTC
CDR3aa: CASSLFSGGNEQFF

j_gene: TRBJ1-2
d_gene: -
abundance: -
v_gene: TRBV28
CDR3nt: TGTGCCAGCAGTCCCCGGGACCGACTCCGGGGCTATGGCTACACCTTC
CDR3aa: CASSPRDRLRGYGYTF

j_gene: TRBJ1-2
d_gene: -
abundance: -
v_gene: TRBV30
CDR3nt: TGTGCCTGGAGTGTGAGCCGGGATCGGTACACCTTC
CDR3aa: CAWSVSRDRYTF

j_gene: TRBJ2-2
d_gene: TRBD1
abundance: -
v_gene: TRBV7-3
CDR3nt: TGTGCCAGCAGCTTATTCGACAGGGCAACCGGGGAGCTGTTTTTT
CDR3aa: CASSLFDRATGELFF

j_gene: TRBJ2-2
d_gene: -
abundance: -
v_gene: TRBV7-8
CDR3nt: TGTGCCAGCAGCTTATCGGGGAACACCGGGGAGCTGTTTTTT
CDR3aa: CASSLSGNTGELFF

j_gene: TRBJ2-7
d_gene: TRBD1
abundance: -
v_gene: TRBV19
CDR3nt: TGTGCCAGTAGACCGGGACAGGGGAGGCCCTACGAGCAGTACTTC
CDR3aa: CASRPGQGRPYEQYF

j_gene: TRBJ2-5
d_gene: -
abundance: -
v_gene: TRBV27
CDR3nt: TGTGCCAGCAGCTCAGTTGGGGGGAGAGAGACCCAGTACTTC
CDR3aa: CASSSVGGRETQYF

j_gene: TRBJ1-2
d_gene: TRBD1
abundance: -
v_gene: TRBV5-1
CDR3nt: TGCGCCAGCAGCTACGGACAGGAAGTTAATGGCTACACCTTC
CDR3aa: CASSYGQEVNGYTF

j_gene: TRBJ2-5
d_gene: TRBD2
abundance: -
v_gene: TRBV7-2
CDR3nt: TGTGCCACCGCCCCGGGGCGGGAGAGTGAGACCCAGTACTTC
CDR3aa: CATAPGRESETQYF

j_gene: TRBJ2-2
d_gene: -
abundance: -
v_gene: TRBV5-1
CDR3nt: TGCGCCAGCAGCTCGAGCTTCACCGGGGAGCTGTTTTTT
CDR3aa: CASSSSFTGELFF

j_gene: TRBJ1-5
d_gene: TRBD1
abundance: once
v_gene: TRBV18
CDR3nt: TGTGCCAGCTCCCTTGGGACAGCCCTTAGCAATCAGCCCCAGCATTTT
CDR3aa: CASSLGTALSNQPQHF

j_gene: TRBJ2-1
d_gene: TRBD2
abundance: few
v_gene: TRBV6-5
CDR3nt: TGTGCCAGCAGTCGTAGCGGGAGTATGGATGAGCAGTTCTTC
CDR3aa: CASSRSGSMDEQFF

j_gene: TRBJ2-7
d_gene: -
abundance: -
v_gene: TRBV21-1
CDR3nt: TGTGCCAGCAGCGTCGGGGGACCTCCGTACTACGAGCAGTACTTC
CDR3aa: CASSVGGPPYYEQYF

j_gene: TRBJ2-1
d_gene: TRBD1
abundance: -
v_gene: TRBV25-1
CDR3nt: TGTGCCAGCAGTGAATTAATGGGACAGGGTCCAAACAATGAGCAGTTCTTC
CDR3aa: CASSELMGQGPNNEQFF

j_gene: TRBJ2-2
d_gene: -
abundance: -
v_gene: TRBV19
CDR3nt: TGTGCCAGTAGCCTACCTGGGCCTCCACCCGGGGAGCTGTTTTTT
CDR3aa: CASSLPGPPPGELFF

j_gene: TRBJ1-5
d_gene: -
abundance: once
v_gene: TRBV7-8
CDR3nt: TGTGCCAGCAGCTTAACGTTTTATAGCAATCAGCCCCAGCATTTT
CDR3aa: CASSLTFYSNQPQHF

j_gene: TRBJ2-2
d_gene: -
abundance: -
v_gene: TRBV6-5
CDR3nt: TGTGCCAGCAGTTATGGGACCCGACGCACCGGGGAGCTGTTTTTT
CDR3aa: CASSYGTRRTGELFF

j_gene: TRBJ2-7
d_gene: TRBD1
abundance: -
v_gene: TRBV30
CDR3nt: TGTGCCTGGAGTGCCGGGACAGGGGACTACGAGCAGTACTTC
CDR3aa: CAWSAGTGDYEQYF

j_gene: TRBJ1-4
d_gene: -
abundance: once
v_gene: TRBV7-9
CDR3nt: TGTGCCAGCAGCTCCAGTGCGGGGGGTGGCGAAAAACTGTTTTTT
CDR3aa: CASSSSAGGGEKLFF

j_gene: TRBJ2-1
d_gene: TRBD1
abundance: -
v_gene: TRBV6-5
CDR3nt: TGTGCCAGCAGCTACCGGGACAGGGTATACAATGAGCAGTTCTTC
CDR3aa: CASSYRDRVYNEQFF

j_gene: TRBJ1-1
d_gene: TRBD1
abundance: -
v_gene: TRBV11-2
CDR3nt: TGTGCCAGCAGCTTAGCGTCCAGGGGGCTCGAAGCTTTCTTT
CDR3aa: CASSLASRGLEAFF

j_gene: TRBJ1-1
d_gene: TRBD1
abundance: medium-sized
v_gene: TRBV5-6
CDR3nt: TGTGCCAGCAGCGGGACAGGGGTCTTCAACACTGAAGCTTTCTTT
CDR3aa: CASSGTGVFNTEAFF